The 23 T cell receptor beta chains given below trace back to one sample, sequenced in a study of radiotherapy plus CTLA-4 blockade in lung cancer. Sequenced by immunoSEQ multiplex PCR; TCRdb stores in-frame clones only, minus some. The data hold approximately 80,000 clones, with approximately 80% observed a single time. The sequences come from peripheral blood, collected from a patient treated with radiotherapy plus ipilimumab. Every receptor here comes from a human donor with non-small cell lung cancer who had stable disease on radiotherapy plus ipilimumab.

The chain combines TRBV6-5 with TRBJ1-6; maybe TRBD1 (6 bases). Trimming shortened V by 6 bases and J by 12 bases, and 15 bases separated the two germline ends. Germline CDR1 is MNHEY and CDR2 is SVGAGI. This CDR3 has 13 residues. The CDR3 coding sequence is TGTGCCAGCAGCCCGGGGGGGACAAGACCCCTCCACTTT. Its protein product is CASSPGGTRPLHF.

This chain links TRBV7-9 with TRBJ2-3; D may correspond to TRBD1 or TRBD2 (5 bases each). Germline CDR1 reads SEHNR; CDR2 reads FQNEAQ (reference sequence). With 7 bases removed from V and 10 bases from J, the gap between germline ends came to 21 bases. This CDR3 region has 14 residues. The CDR3 sequence: CASTSGARTSAQYF. The CDR3 bases are TGTGCCAGCACCTCCGGGGCCCGAACTAGTGCGCAGTATTTT.

V is TRBV10-1 and J is TRBJ2-3, with a possible D match to TRBD2 (7 bases). Trimming took off 4 bases at V and 3 bases at J, with 17 bases between the two ends. CDR1 and CDR2 (germline): WNHNN, SYGVQD (reference sequence). This CDR3 contains 16 residues. The CDR3 nucleotides are TGCGCCAGCAGTGGGACGCGGGGGCCGCTGACAGATACGCAGTATTTT. This translates into CASSGTRGPLTDTQYF.

This clone was seen more than once but under ten times. V and J are TRBV10-1 and TRBJ2-3; 9 nucleotides match TRBD1. V lost 6 bases to trimming and J lost 4 bases; unmatched junction nucleotides: 5. The CDR3 runs 14 residues. Germline CDR1 and CDR2: WNHNN and SYGVQD (reference sequence). The CDR3, as DNA: TGCGCCAGCAGACCCGGGACAGGGCCAGATACGCAGTATTTT. This sequence encodes CASRPGTGPDTQYF.

The CDR3 nucleotides read TGTGCCAGCAGTTTATTAGGGACCTACGAGCAGTACTTC. Its translation is CASSLLGTYEQYF. The V gene is TRBV27, the J gene TRBJ2-7; D is unclear. Trimming removed 1 base from V and 2 bases from J, with 6 bases in between. Germline CDR1 and CDR2: MNHEY and SMNVEV (reference sequence). The CDR3 runs 13 residues.

J is TRBJ1-6 and V is TRBV9, with TRBD1 identical over 7 bases. This CDR3 contains 15 residues. The V gene's germline CDR1 is SGDLS and CDR2 YYNGEE. J was trimmed by 7 bases and V by 0 bases; bases with no gene match: 4. CDR3 in amino acids: CASSVGTGENSPLHF. CDR3 nucleotide sequence: TGTGCCAGCAGCGTAGGAACAGGGGAAAATTCACCCCTCCACTTT.

The rearrangement uses TRBV2 and TRBJ2-7; TRBD1 matches 7 bases. The CDR3 sequence is 15 residues long. Germline V gives CDR1 SNHLY, CDR2 FYNNEI. J gave up 2 bases and V 3 bases, and 7 bases lay outside the gene matches. For the CDR3, the DNA is TGTGCCAGCAGTGACCGGGACAGATATACCTACGAGCAGTACTTC. This encodes CASSDRDRYTYEQYF.

This clone was observed a handful of times. The CDR3 DNA is TGCGCCAGCAGCCAAGGGACTCAGAGCTCCTACGAGCAGTACTTC. Translating gives CASSQGTQSSYEQYF. The chain employs TRBV4-1 and TRBJ2-7; D is perhaps TRBD2 (5 bases). CDR1 and CDR2 (germline): MGHRA, YSYEKL. With 1 base removed from V and 0 bases from J, the gap between germline ends came to 10 bases. This CDR3 is built from 15 residues.

This chain links TRBV7-6 with TRBJ1-6; D is unresolved. There are 15 residues in the CDR3. In germline, CDR1 is SGHVS, CDR2 FNYEAQ. Trimming took 0 bases from V and 9 from J, leaving 12 bases between them. DNA of the CDR3: TGTGCCAGCAGCTTAGCTACCGATCATGGTTCACCCCTCCACTTT. This encodes CASSLATDHGSPLHF.

The J gene is TRBJ2-5, the V gene TRBV7-2, with 12 bases matching TRBD1. The CDR3 has 15 amino acids. Germline V gene lookup returns CDR1 SGHTA and CDR2 FQGNSA. The V gene end was trimmed by 6 bases and the J gene end by 11 bases; junction bases not matched to a gene: 13. CDR3 DNA sequence: TGTGCCAGCAGAGCTACCGGGACAGGGGGCGGGGAGCAGTACTTC. Its translation is CASRATGTGGGEQYF.

Only a few counts were recorded for this clone. The junction shows a germline mismatch at one end, possibly a read error. V usage is TRBV29-1 and J usage is TRBJ1-2, with D possibly being TRBD1 (5 bases). The CDR3 contains 11 residues. Per the germline V gene, CDR1 is SQVTM and CDR2 is ANQGSEA. The CDR3 loop is CSVEESRGLLF. The DNA of the CDR3 is TGCAGCGTTGAGGAGTCACGGGGACTTCTATTC.

The chain couples TRBV10-1 to TRBJ1-1, with D unclear. Germline lookup yields CDR1 WNHNN and CDR2 SYGVQD (reference sequence). V was pared by 0 bases and J by 0 bases, with 5 bases between. This CDR3 contains 14 residues. CDR3 protein: CASSESRMNTEAFF. The DNA of the CDR3 is TGCGCCAGCAGTGAGTCGAGAATGAACACTGAAGCTTTCTTT.

About this clone itself: Other DNA sequences in this sample translate to the same CDR3. The chain carries TRBV18 and TRBJ2-1, with no clear D. The CDR3 has 12 residues. Per germline, CDR1 KGHSH and CDR2 LQKENI. V was pared by 3 bases and J by 7 bases, with 7 bases between. This CDR3 reads CASSPLGNEQFF. The DNA for the CDR3 is TGTGCCAGCTCACCCCTGGGGAATGAGCAGTTCTTC. The full variable domain, rest sourced from reference TRBV18 and TRBJ2-1, is NAGVMQNPRHLVRRRGQEARLRCSPMKGHSHVYWYRQLPEEGLKFMVYLQKENIIDESGMPKERFSAEFPKEGPSILRIQQVVRGDSAAYFCASSPLGNEQFFGPGTRLTVL.

The chain uses TRBV28 and TRBJ2-3; TRBD2 aligns across 9 bases. The germline V gene encodes CDR1 MDHEN and CDR2 SYDVKM. The CDR3 is made up of 18 amino acids. J lost 6 bases, V lost 6 bases, and 19 bases had no gene match. The CDR3 coding sequence is TGTGCCAGCAGATCTCCCGGGACTAGCACGCGGGGGTGGGATACGCAGTATTTT. Its protein is CASRSPGTSTRGWDTQYF.

The chain couples TRBV2 to TRBJ2-7; TRBD1 might be the D (5 bases). The CDR3 is 12 residues long. Germline loops: CDR1 SNHLY, CDR2 FYNNEI. V lost 3 bases and J lost 5, with 8 bases in between. The CDR3 region is CASSEQGNEQYF. CDR3 DNA sequence: TGTGCCAGCAGTGAGCAGGGTAACGAGCAGTACTTC. Based on the CDR3 plus reference TRBV2 and TRBJ2-7, the full variable domain is EPEVTQTPSHQVTQMGQEVILRCVPISNHLYFYWYRQILGQKVEFLVSFYNNEISEKSEIFDDQFSVERPDGSNFTLKIRSTKLEDSAMYFCASSEQGNEQYFGPGTRLTVT.

The chain links TRBV9 to TRBJ2-2; 7 bases fit TRBD1. V was pared by 1 base and J by 0 bases, with 3 bases of the junction left unmatched. The length of the CDR3 is 16 residues. Germline V gene sequence: CDR1 SGDLS, CDR2 YYNGEE. CDR3 sequence reads: CASSVTDRANTGELFF. CDR3 DNA sequence: TGTGCCAGCAGCGTAACAGACAGGGCGAACACCGGGGAGCTGTTTTTT.

This clone has only one observation. This chain links TRBV9 with TRBJ2-1, with 13 bases lining up with TRBD2. The V and J ends lost 3 bases and 4 bases, in that order; junction bases with no gene match: 7. Germline assignment: CDR1 SGDLS and CDR2 YYNGEE. The CDR3 extends over 17 amino acids. The CDR3 is CASSGRLAGGNYNEQFF. In nucleotides, the CDR3 is TGTGCCAGCAGCGGGAGACTAGCGGGGGGAAATTACAATGAGCAGTTCTTC.

The genes are TRBV7-2 and TRBJ2-7; 8 positions match TRBD1. Germline V lookup: CDR1 SGHTA, CDR2 FQGNSA. This CDR3 spans 13 amino acids. V was clipped by 2 bases and J by 7 bases; unmatched bases: 4. This CDR3 reads CASSLQGAGEQYF. CDR3 sequence (DNA): TGTGCCAGCAGCTTACAGGGGGCCGGGGAGCAGTACTTC.

This clone has a handful of counts. V gene TRBV18 combines with J gene TRBJ1-6; no firm D call. CDR1 KGHSH and CDR2 LQKENI come from the germline V gene. The V end lost 3 bases, the J end lost 4 bases, and 7 bases lay between the germline ends. This CDR3 is 14 amino acids long. CDR3 sequence: CASSPAGYNSPLHF. CDR3 in DNA: TGTGCCAGCTCACCCGCCGGGTATAATTCACCCCTCCACTTT.

The chain links TRBV5-4 to TRBJ1-2; D may be TRBD1 (5 bases). The V and J ends lost 7 bases and 1 base respectively, with 17 bases between them. This CDR3 has 15 residues. The germline CDR1 and CDR2 sequences are SGHNT and YYREEE (reference sequence). CDR3 in amino acids: CASRTAGGFNYGYTF. CDR3 DNA sequence: TGTGCCAGCCGTACTGCGGGGGGGTTTAACTATGGCTACACCTTC.

This chain joins TRBV14 and TRBJ1-2, with TRBD1 as a possible D gene (5 bases). The germline gives CDR1 SGHDN, CDR2 FVKESK. The length of the CDR3 is 14 residues. The V end lost 0 bases, the J end lost 3 bases, and 8 bases lay between the germline ends. Here the CDR3 reads CASSQDEQDYGYTF. For the CDR3, the DNA is TGTGCCAGCAGCCAAGACGAACAGGACTATGGCTACACCTTC. Full variable domain (missing parts from reference TRBV14 and TRBJ1-2): EAGVTQFPSHSVIEKGQTVTLRCDPISGHDNLYWYRRVMGKEIKFLLHFVKESKQDESGMPNNRFLAERTGGTYSTLKVQPAELEDSGVYFCASSQDEQDYGYTFGSGTRLTVV.

V gene TRBV19 combines with J gene TRBJ2-2, with TRBD1 identical over 7 bases. J lost 4 bases, V lost 4 bases, and 6 bases had no gene match. The germline V gene has CDR1 LNHDA and CDR2 SQIVND (reference sequence). This CDR3 has 15 residues. CDR3 loop: CASSTNRGFTGELFF. The CDR3, as DNA: TGTGCCAGTAGTACTAACAGGGGTTTCACCGGGGAGCTGTTTTTT.

This chain joins TRBV27 and TRBJ2-5; D may be TRBD2 (5 bases). The ends were cut back, 5 bases at V and 1 base at J, with 20 bases in the middle. The germline V gene has CDR1 MNHEY and CDR2 SMNVEV (reference sequence). The CDR3 has 17 amino acids. The CDR3 sequence is CASSPRGVGESQETQYF. The CDR3 DNA reads as TGTGCCAGCAGTCCCCGGGGTGTGGGCGAGAGCCAAGAGACCCAGTACTTC.